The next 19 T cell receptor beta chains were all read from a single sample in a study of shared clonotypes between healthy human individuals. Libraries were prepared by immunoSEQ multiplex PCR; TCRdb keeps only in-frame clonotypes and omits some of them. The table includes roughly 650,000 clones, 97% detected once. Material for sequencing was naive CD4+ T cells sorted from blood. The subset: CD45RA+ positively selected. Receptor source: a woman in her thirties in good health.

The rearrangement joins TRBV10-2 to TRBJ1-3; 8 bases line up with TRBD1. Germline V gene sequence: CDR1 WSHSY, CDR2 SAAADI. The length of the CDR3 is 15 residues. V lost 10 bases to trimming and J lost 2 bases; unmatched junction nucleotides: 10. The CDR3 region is CATLRQGLAGNTIYF. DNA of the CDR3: TGCGCCACCCTACGACAGGGGTTGGCTGGAAACACCATATATTTT.

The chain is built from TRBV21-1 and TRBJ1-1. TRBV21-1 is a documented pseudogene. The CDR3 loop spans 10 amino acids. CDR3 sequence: CASTAFGAFF. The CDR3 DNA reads TGTGCCAGCACGGCATTCGGGGCTTTCTTT.

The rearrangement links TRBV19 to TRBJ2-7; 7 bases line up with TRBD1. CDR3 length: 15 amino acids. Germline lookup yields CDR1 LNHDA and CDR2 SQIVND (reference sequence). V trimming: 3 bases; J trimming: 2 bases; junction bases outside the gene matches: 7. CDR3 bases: TGTGCCAGTAGTATCCCGGGACAGAAGGCCTACGAGCAGTACTTC. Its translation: CASSIPGQKAYEQYF.

The CDR3 here is CSVQGTSTDTQYF. For the CDR3, the DNA is TGCAGCGTACAGGGGACTAGCACAGATACGCAGTATTTT. This chain joins TRBV29-1 and TRBJ2-3, with D tentatively TRBD1 (7 bases). The germline CDR1 and CDR2 sequences are SQVTM and ANQGSEA. V was trimmed by 6 bases and J by 0 bases, leaving 10 bases between them. The CDR3 is made up of 13 amino acids.

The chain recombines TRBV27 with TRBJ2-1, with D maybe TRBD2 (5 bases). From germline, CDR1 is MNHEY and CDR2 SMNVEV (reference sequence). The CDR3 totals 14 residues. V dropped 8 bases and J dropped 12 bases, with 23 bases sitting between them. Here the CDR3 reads CASARGYGPVAQFF. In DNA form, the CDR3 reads TGTGCCAGCGCCCGCGGGTACGGGCCGGTCGCGCAGTTCTTC.

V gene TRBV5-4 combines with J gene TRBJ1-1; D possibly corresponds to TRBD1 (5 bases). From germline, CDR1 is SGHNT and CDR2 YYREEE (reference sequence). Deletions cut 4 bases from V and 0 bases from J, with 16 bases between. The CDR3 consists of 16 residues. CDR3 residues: CASSPVAGSMNTEAFF. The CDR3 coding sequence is TGTGCCAGCAGCCCGGTGGCAGGGTCTATGAACACTGAAGCTTTCTTT.

The CDR3 nucleotides read TGCGCCAGCAGCGTCAATTTAGGTGCCAGCTCTGGAAACACCATATATTTT. Encoded protein: CASSVNLGASSGNTIYF. The rearrangement uses TRBV5-1 and TRBJ1-3; no definite D call. CDR1 is SGHRS and CDR2 is YFSETQ in the germline V gene. V was cut by 4 bases and J by 0 bases, with 17 bases left in between. The CDR3 loop spans 17 amino acids.

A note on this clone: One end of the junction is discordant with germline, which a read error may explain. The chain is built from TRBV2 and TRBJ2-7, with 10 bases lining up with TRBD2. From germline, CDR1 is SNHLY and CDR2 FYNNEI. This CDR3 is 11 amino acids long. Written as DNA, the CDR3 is TGTGCCAGCAGGGCTAGCGGGAGTAGGAACTTC. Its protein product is CASRASGSRNF.

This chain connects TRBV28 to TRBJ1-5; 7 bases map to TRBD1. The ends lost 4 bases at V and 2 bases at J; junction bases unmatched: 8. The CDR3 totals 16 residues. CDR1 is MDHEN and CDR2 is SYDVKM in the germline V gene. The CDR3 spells CASSSPSGTGNQPQHF. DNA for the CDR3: TGTGCCAGCAGTTCACCTTCCGGGACAGGCAATCAGCCCCAGCATTTT.

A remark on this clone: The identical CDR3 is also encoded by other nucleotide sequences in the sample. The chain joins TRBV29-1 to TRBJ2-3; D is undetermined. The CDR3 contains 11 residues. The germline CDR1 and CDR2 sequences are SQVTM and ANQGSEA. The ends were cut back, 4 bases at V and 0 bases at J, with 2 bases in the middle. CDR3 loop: CSVGSTDTQYF. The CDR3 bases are TGCAGCGTTGGTAGCACAGATACGCAGTATTTT.

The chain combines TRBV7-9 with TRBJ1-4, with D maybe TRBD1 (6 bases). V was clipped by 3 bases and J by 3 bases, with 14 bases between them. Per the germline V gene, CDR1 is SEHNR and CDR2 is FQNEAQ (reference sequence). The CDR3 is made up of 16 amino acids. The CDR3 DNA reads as TGTGCCAGCAGCTTCGGGACACCCGGCGCTAATGAAAAACTGTTTTTT. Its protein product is CASSFGTPGANEKLFF.

Written as DNA, the CDR3 is TGCGCCAGCAGCTTAAGACAAACCGGGGAGCTGTTTTTT. Amino acid sequence: CASSLRQTGELFF. This chain connects TRBV5-1 to TRBJ2-2; D not certain. Germline V gene data show CDR1 as SGHRS and CDR2 as YFSETQ. Between the trimmed V and J ends, which lost 2 bases and 5 bases, there was a span of 7 bases. The CDR3 has 13 residues.

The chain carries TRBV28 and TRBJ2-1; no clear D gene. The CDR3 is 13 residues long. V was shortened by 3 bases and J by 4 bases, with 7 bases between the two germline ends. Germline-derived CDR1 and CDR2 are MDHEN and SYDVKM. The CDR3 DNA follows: TGTGCCAGCAGTTTGGACCGATACAATGAGCAGTTCTTC. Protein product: CASSLDRYNEQFF.

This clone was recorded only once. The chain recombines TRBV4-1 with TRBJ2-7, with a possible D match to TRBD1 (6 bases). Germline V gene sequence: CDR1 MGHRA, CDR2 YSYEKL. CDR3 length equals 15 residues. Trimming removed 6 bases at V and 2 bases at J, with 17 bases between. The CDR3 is CASSLYRTVTYEQYF. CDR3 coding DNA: TGCGCCAGCAGTCTATATCGGACAGTAACCTACGAGCAGTACTTC.

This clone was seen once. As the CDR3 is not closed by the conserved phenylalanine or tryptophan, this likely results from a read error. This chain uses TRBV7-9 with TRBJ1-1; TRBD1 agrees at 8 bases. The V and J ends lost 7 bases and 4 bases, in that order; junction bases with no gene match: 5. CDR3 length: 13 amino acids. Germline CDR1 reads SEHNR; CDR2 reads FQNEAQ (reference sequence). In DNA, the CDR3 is TGTGCCAGCACCGACAGGGGTATCACTGAAGCTTTCTCT. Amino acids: CASTDRGITEAFS.

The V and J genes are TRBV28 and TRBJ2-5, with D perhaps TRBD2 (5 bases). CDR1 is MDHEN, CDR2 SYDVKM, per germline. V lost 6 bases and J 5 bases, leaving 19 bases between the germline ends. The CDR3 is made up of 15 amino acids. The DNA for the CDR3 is TGTGCCAGCAGGACGGGATTTTTCCTCGGGGAGACCCAGTACTTC. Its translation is CASRTGFFLGETQYF.

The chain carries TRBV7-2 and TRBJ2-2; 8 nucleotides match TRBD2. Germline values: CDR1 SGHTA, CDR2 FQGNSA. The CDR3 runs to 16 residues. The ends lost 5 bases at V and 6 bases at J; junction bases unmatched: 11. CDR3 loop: CASSRQREPGAGELFF. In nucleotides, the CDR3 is TGTGCCAGCAGCAGACAGCGGGAGCCTGGGGCCGGGGAGCTGTTTTTT.

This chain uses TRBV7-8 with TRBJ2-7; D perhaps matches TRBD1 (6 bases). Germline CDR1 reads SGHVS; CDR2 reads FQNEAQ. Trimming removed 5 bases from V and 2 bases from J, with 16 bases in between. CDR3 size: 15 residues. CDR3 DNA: TGTGCCAGCAGCCCTCAAGGACAGCCAGCCTACGAGCAGTACTTC. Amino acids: CASSPQGQPAYEQYF.

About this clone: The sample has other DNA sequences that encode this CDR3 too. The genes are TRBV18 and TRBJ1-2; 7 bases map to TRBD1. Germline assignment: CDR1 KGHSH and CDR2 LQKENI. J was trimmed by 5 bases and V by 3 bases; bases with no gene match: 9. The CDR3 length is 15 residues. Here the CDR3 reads CASSPRTGGGYGYTF. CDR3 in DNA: TGTGCCAGCTCACCCCGGACAGGAGGAGGGTATGGCTACACCTTC.